This T cell receptor (beta chain) emerged from a study of post-analysis software for immune sequencing data. Findings and limits, study-wide: About five TRBV segments were more frequent in patients than controls; TRBV5-6, TRBV5-1 and TRBV20-1 belonged to this group. The normalized Chao1 diversity of multiple sclerosis patients was significantly lower than that of controls.

Included in the TCR beta cDNA libraries were unique molecular identifiers. TCRdb independently ran MiXCR on the PCR reads; one entry per CDR3 protein. The sample yields 170,000 or so distinct CDR3 sequences, roughly 30% seen once. The CDR3 covers 14 residues. The V end was cut by 4 bases, the J end by 1 base, with 11 bases between. The V gene's germline CDR1 is SSHAT and CDR2 FNYEAQ (reference sequence). On this clonotype itself: The antigen is not known. A much larger clone differs from this one at a single base, so this may be a read error.

This receptor was identified in a girl aged 5-17 years with multiple sclerosis. Sequencing used blood. The V and J genes are TRBV7-7 and TRBJ2-7; D gene unclear. CDR3 in amino acids: CASSSTDWSYEQYF. The DNA of the CDR3 is TGTGCCAGCAGCTCCACCGACTGGTCCTACGAGCAGTACTTC.